This T cell receptor beta chain was obtained from a study of tumor and adjacent non-tumor tissue in lung cancer (dated by TCRdb to between 2018 and 2020). At the level of the whole study: Of the cohort, roughly 12 patients had adenocarcinoma, 2 had squamous cell carcinoma and 1 had small cell lung cancer. Around 30 paired specimens, one tumor and one normal lung sample per patient, were profiled by TCRbeta CDR3 sequencing. Sequencing generated a total of some 130 million productive TCRbeta reads, averaging about 4 million reads per sample. The 15 enrolled patients, of whom roughly 10 were men and 5 were women, were aged about 30 to 80 years and were diagnosed with TNM stage I to III disease. Bulk TCRbeta repertoires were compared between lung tumor tissue and matched distant non-tumor lung tissue obtained from approximately 15 lung cancer patients.

Overall results and qualifications from the work: Significantly higher TCR diversity was found in younger patients, and higher tumor TCR diversity was associated with shorter overall and disease-free survival. Peripheral blood was not sequenced, so blood TCRbeta repertoires were not examined in the lung cancer patients of the study. Significantly higher TCR diversity (inverse Simpson) was observed in tumor tissue than in normal lung tissue (approximately 430 vs 150, P = 0.0075, Mann-Whitney U test). The sequencing platform is not named in the methods, and unique molecular identifiers are not mentioned. The top 100 clones made up a significantly larger cumulative share of the repertoire in normal lung than in tumor tissue. Only about 15 patients were included in the cohort, and the need for larger samples and more detailed clinical data was noted by the authors.

The CDR3 numbers 14 residues from cysteine through phenylalanine. The kept DNA is CDR3 alone, 42 bases in frame from the first base. The germline V end is reduced by 7 bases and the J end by 10 bases; junction bases left unmatched: 9. The germline V gene (reference sequence) yields DFQATT for CDR1 and SNEGSKA for CDR2. RNA was isolated from bulk unsorted tissue, and RNA quality was assessed with a NanoDrop ND-1000 and an Agilent 2100. For the normal lung samples, distant non-tumor tissue was collected more than 3 cm away from the tumor edge. The donors were newly diagnosed lung cancer patients admitted for thoracic surgery in China from August to November 2014 who had not received prior chemotherapy. Anyone who had undergone radiotherapy or chemotherapy before, or who had another cancer at the same time, was left out of the study. Pieces of surgical tissue measuring about 1-2.1 cm3 were kept in RNAlater solution and held at -80 degrees C until needed.

In regard to this clonotype: Which antigen it targets is not known. Nothing much larger sits one base from this clone, and base qualities are not available.

Library preparation employed multiplex PCR. Sequencer: Illumina HiSeq 2500. TCRbeta libraries were constructed through three rounds of nested PCR with primers (Table S4) according to protocols modified from ARM-PCR. Before sequencing, PCR products of 200-500 bp were excised from the gel and purified with the QIAquick gel extraction kit. The original methods were these. Reads were cleaned with Trimmomatic, merged with FLASH into complete CDR3 sequences, and assigned to V(D)J germline segments with MiTCR. Clonal diversity was computed as the inverse Simpson's index with VDJtools. In-frame sequences lacking a premature stop codon were counted as productive reads. Using fastp trimming at Q25 and MiXCR clonotype assembly, TCRdb reanalyzed the public sequencing data and kept in-frame beta chains. CDR3 protein duplicates are merged, each entry listing the most common genes and DNA. TCRdb, rather than the study authors, made the V and J calls. In this sample the table shows some 100,000 distinct CDR3 sequences, about 61% of which occur a single time. 19% of the sample lies in the top ten.

The sequence links TRBV20-1 to TRBJ2-1; 14 nucleotides in the junction match TRBD2. The TCR sequence derives from a man in his sixties with non-small cell lung cancer. The sequenced material came from distant non-tumor lung tissue. For the CDR3, the sequence is CSVYLRLAGGEQFF. The bases are TGCAGTGTTTACCTCAGACTAGCGGGAGGGGAGCAGTTCTTC.